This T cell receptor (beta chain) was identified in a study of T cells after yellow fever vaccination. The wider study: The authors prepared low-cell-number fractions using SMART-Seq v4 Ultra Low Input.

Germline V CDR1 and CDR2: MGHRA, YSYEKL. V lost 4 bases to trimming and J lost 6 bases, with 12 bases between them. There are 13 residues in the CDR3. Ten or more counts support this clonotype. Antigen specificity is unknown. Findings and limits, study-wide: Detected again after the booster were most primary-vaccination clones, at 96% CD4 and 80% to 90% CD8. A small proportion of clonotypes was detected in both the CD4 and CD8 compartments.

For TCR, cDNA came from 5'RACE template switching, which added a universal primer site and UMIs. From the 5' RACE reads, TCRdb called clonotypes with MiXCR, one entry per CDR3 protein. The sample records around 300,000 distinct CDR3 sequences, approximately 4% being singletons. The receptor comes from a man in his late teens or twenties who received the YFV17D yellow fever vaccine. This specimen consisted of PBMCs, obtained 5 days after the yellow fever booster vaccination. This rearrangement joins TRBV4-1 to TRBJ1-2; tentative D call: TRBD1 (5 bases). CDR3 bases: TGCGCCAGCAGCCGCAGGGAAACGGATGGCTACACCTTC. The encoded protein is CASSRRETDGYTF.